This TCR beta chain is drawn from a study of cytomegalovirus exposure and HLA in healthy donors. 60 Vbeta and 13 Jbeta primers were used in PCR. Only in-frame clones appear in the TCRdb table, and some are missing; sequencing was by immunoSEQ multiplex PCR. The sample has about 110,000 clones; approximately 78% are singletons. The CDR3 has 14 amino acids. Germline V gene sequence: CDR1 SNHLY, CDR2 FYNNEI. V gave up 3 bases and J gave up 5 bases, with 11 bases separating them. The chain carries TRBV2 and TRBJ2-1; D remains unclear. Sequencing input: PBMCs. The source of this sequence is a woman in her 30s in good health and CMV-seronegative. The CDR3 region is CASSEELRNNEQFF. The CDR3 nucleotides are TGTGCCAGCAGTGAGGAGCTACGCAACAATGAGCAGTTCTTC.